Listed below are T cell receptor beta chains from one sample, sequenced in a study of blood T cell repertoires in COVID-19. The repertoire was sequenced with immunoSEQ multiplex PCR; TCRdb's copy has only in-frame clones and lacks some. The table records around 180,000 clones, around 77% of them present only once. The sample comprised peripheral blood. These receptors all stem from a man between 65 and 85 years old with active or convalescent COVID-19. Each CDR3 is given with its conserved first and last residue. The D gene is left open where the match is weak. Expanded clones are given a class, and other clones once, few, many or no size at all.

V gene: TRBV27
D gene: TRBD1
clone size: few
J gene: TRBJ1-2
CDR3 DNA: TGTGCCAGCAGTTCCCGAGCGGACAGGGGGCGCGACTATGGCTACACCTTC
CDR3 protein: CASSSRADRGRDYGYTF

V gene: TRBV15
D gene: .
clone size: .
J gene: TRBJ1-4
CDR3 DNA: TGTGCCACCAGCAGAGTGAAGGGGGCTAATGAAAAACTGTTTTTT
CDR3 protein: CATSRVKGANEKLFF

V gene: TRBV7-6
D gene: TRBD1
clone size: .
J gene: TRBJ2-2
CDR3 DNA: TGTGCCAGCAGCTTAGAGGCAGGGGGCAGTTGGGCCGGGGAGCTGTTTTTT
CDR3 protein: CASSLEAGGSWAGELFF

V gene: TRBV19
D gene: TRBD1
clone size: few
J gene: TRBJ1-1
CDR3 DNA: TGTGCCAGTCGATCATGGGACAGGGGCAACGCTGAAGCTTTCTTT
CDR3 protein: CASRSWDRGNAEAFF

V gene: TRBV10-1
D gene: .
clone size: .
J gene: TRBJ1-1
CDR3 DNA: TGCGCCAGTGCGCGGGAGACGAACACTGAAGCTTTCTTT
CDR3 protein: CASARETNTEAFF

V gene: TRBV5-6
D gene: .
clone size: once
J gene: TRBJ2-1
CDR3 DNA: TGTGCCAGCAGCCCCGAGGAAGGAAGCTCCTACAATGAGCAGTTCTTC
CDR3 protein: CASSPEEGSSYNEQFF

V gene: TRBV4-1
D gene: .
clone size: .
J gene: TRBJ1-5
CDR3 DNA: TGCGCCAGCAGCCAAGGGCTTCTTCAGCCCCAGCATTTT
CDR3 protein: CASSQGLLQPQHF

V gene: TRBV5-1
D gene: TRBD1
clone size: few
J gene: TRBJ2-2
CDR3 DNA: TGCGCCAGCAGCCCCGCTCCGACAGGGGCCGGCACCGGGGAGCTGTTTTTT
CDR3 protein: CASSPAPTGAGTGELFF

V gene: TRBV7-6
D gene: TRBD1
clone size: .
J gene: TRBJ2-1
CDR3 DNA: TGTGCCAGCAGCTTAGCTTGGGCAGGGGGCTACAATGAGCAGTTCTTC
CDR3 protein: CASSLAWAGGYNEQFF

V gene: TRBV5-1
D gene: TRBD2
clone size: .
J gene: TRBJ2-3
CDR3 DNA: TGCGCCAGCCGCCTAGCGGGAGGAGAAGATACGCAGTATTTT
CDR3 protein: CASRLAGGEDTQYF

V gene: TRBV5-1
D gene: .
clone size: .
J gene: TRBJ2-7
CDR3 DNA: TGCGCCAGCACTCCTAACGAGGGGGAATACGAGCAGTACTTC
CDR3 protein: CASTPNEGEYEQYF

V gene: TRBV30
D gene: .
clone size: .
J gene: TRBJ1-3
CDR3 DNA: TGTGCCTGGATCCAGGGTAGTTCGGGAAACACCATATATTTT
CDR3 protein: CAWIQGSSGNTIYF

V gene: TRBV5-4
D gene: .
clone size: .
J gene: TRBJ1-2
CDR3 DNA: TGTGCCAGCAGCTTGGACAGGAATGGCTACACCTTC
CDR3 protein: CASSLDRNGYTF

V gene: TRBV28
D gene: TRBD1
clone size: few
J gene: TRBJ1-2
CDR3 DNA: TGTGCCAGCAGTTTAGGGAGGGGGACAGGATCTCATAGCTACACCTTC
CDR3 protein: CASSLGRGTGSHSYTF

V gene: TRBV5-5
D gene: TRBD1
clone size: once
J gene: TRBJ2-5
CDR3 DNA: TGTGCCAGCAGCAGACAGGGAGAGACCCAGTACTTC
CDR3 protein: CASSRQGETQYF

V gene: TRBV28
D gene: TRBD1
clone size: .
J gene: TRBJ1-2
CDR3 DNA: TGTGCCAGCAGGCAACAGGGGTCCTTTAACTATGGCTACACCTTC
CDR3 protein: CASRQQGSFNYGYTF

V gene: TRBV18
D gene: TRBD1
clone size: few
J gene: TRBJ1-2
CDR3 DNA: TGTGCCAGCTCACCGGGACAGGAGAACTATGGCTACACCTTC
CDR3 protein: CASSPGQENYGYTF

V gene: TRBV2
D gene: .
clone size: .
J gene: TRBJ2-7
CDR3 DNA: TGTGCCAGCAACACTAGGGCCAACGAGCAGTACTTC
CDR3 protein: CASNTRANEQYF

V gene: TRBV7-9
D gene: .
clone size: few
J gene: TRBJ2-3
CDR3 DNA: TGTGCCAGCAGCTTAGCGGGGCTTCACACAGATACGCAGTATTTT
CDR3 protein: CASSLAGLHTDTQYF

V gene: TRBV29-1
D gene: TRBD1
clone size: .
J gene: TRBJ1-2
CDR3 DNA: TGCAGCGTCCACGGCGGACAGGGTAACTATGGCTACACCTTC
CDR3 protein: CSVHGGQGNYGYTF